The sequence of this T cell receptor (beta chain) was determined in a study of cytomegalovirus exposure and HLA in healthy donors. Overall study findings and caveats: Earlier analysis yielded a pattern in which most TCR beta V segments were productive about 90% or about 30% of the time. An analysis that was carried out later associated about 17,000 TCR beta sequences with HLA alleles at 0.05 false discovery rate. Sequencing probably produced one cluster of sequence variants that were highly shared. An Asian-associated ancestry cluster reportedly showed fewer N-insertions than the roughly 670-donor mean in a later analysis.

The CDR3 totals 15 residues. The germline V gene encodes CDR1 GTSNPN and CDR2 SVGIG (reference sequence). Trimming stripped 1 base from V and 3 bases from J, with 14 bases between. The primer mix had 60 Vbeta and 13 Jbeta primers. Produced via immunoSEQ multiplex PCR; TCRdb's table is partial and in-frame only. The table has roughly 150,000 clones, around 80% seen once. As for this clone: Its matching antigen is unknown.

This chain links TRBV30 with TRBJ2-3; D gene uncertain. The receptor was isolated from a male donor in good health and CMV-seropositive. Sequenced: PBMCs. CDR3 loop: CAWSATTGFTDTQYF. In DNA, the CDR3 is TGTGCCTGGAGTGCCACTACGGGTTTTACAGATACGCAGTATTTT.